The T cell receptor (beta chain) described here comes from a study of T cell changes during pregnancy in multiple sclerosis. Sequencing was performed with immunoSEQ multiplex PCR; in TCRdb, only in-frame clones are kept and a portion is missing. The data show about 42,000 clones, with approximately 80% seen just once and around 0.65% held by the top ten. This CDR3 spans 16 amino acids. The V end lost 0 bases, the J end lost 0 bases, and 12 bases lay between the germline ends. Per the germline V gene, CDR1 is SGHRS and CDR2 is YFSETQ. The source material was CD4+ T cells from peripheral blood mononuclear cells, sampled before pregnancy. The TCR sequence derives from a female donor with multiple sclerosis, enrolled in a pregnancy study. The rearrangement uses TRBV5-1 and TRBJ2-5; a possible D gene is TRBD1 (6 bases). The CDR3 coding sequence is TGCGCCAGCAGCTTGGTCGGCAGGGGTTACCAAGAGACCCAGTACTTC. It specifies CASSLVGRGYQETQYF.